Below, 28 T cell receptor beta chains from the same sample are listed, as sequenced in a study of OX40 agonist ivuxolimab in advanced cancers. Some clones are missing from TCRdb's copy, which holds only in-frame ones; the method was immunoSEQ multiplex PCR. The sample records roughly 60,000 clones, roughly nine tenths being singletons. Sample: CD4+ or CD8+ T cells sorted from blood, taken in a trial of the OX40 agonist ivuxolimab. The source is an adult with an advanced solid tumor such as melanoma, head and neck, liver or kidney cancer.

This rearrangement joins TRBV15 to TRBJ2-5; TRBD2 might be the D (7 bases). Trimming took 4 bases from V and 5 from J, leaving 14 bases between them. CDR3 length equals 14 residues. CDR1 is LNHNV, CDR2 YYDKDF, per germline (reference sequence). DNA of the CDR3: TGTGCCACCAGCACTGGGGGGGCAGGGGAGACCCAGTACTTC. It is translated as CATSTGGAGETQYF.

The CDR3 DNA sequence: TGTGCCAGCAGCCCGGGTGGCAGGCAGAACACTGAAGCTTTCTTT. Translated, it gives CASSPGGRQNTEAFF. This sequence joins TRBV5-4 and TRBJ1-1; D gene ambiguous. This CDR3 has 15 amino acids. Germline values: CDR1 SGHNT, CDR2 YYREEE (reference sequence). Trimming shortened V by 4 bases and J by 1 base, and 14 bases separated the two germline ends. Full variable domain (rest looked up from reference TRBV5-4 and TRBJ1-1): ETGVTQSPTHLIKTRGQQVTLRCSSQSGHNTVSWYQQALGQGPQFIFQYYREEENGRGNFPPRFSGLQFPNYSSELNVNALELDDSALYLCASSPGGRQNTEAFFGQGTRLTVV.

As for this clone: Relative to the germline gene, one junction end is altered; a read error may explain this. The V call is TRBV5-1, the J call TRBJ1-2; 10 bases align to TRBD1. The CDR3 is 12 residues long. Germline V gene sequence: CDR1 SGHRS, CDR2 YFSETQ. Written as DNA, the CDR3 is TGCGCCAGCAGCGACGACAGGGGGCTAACGATCTTC. This sequence encodes CASSDDRGLTIF.

The chain combines TRBV19 with TRBJ1-2; a possible D gene is TRBD1 (6 bases). The CDR3 is made up of 14 amino acids. V gave up 7 bases and J gave up 2 bases, with 14 bases separating them. In germline, CDR1 is LNHDA, CDR2 SQIVND (reference sequence). The CDR3 here is CASTRTQGNYGYTF. As DNA, the CDR3 is TGTGCCAGTACGCGGACTCAGGGGAACTATGGCTACACCTTC.

CDR3 sequence: CASTTGLGGNEQYF. The CDR3 DNA reads as TGTGCCAGCACTACAGGGCTGGGCGGAAACGAGCAGTACTTC. The chain combines TRBV18 with TRBJ2-7, with D possibly matching TRBD1 (6 bases). The CDR3 consists of 14 residues. V was trimmed by 8 bases and J by 5 bases, leaving 19 bases between them. The germline gives CDR1 KGHSH, CDR2 LQKENI.

The rearrangement links TRBV7-6 to TRBJ1-2, with D unclear. Germline V gives CDR1 SGHVS, CDR2 FNYEAQ. The CDR3 is made up of 18 amino acids. Trimming cost V 1 base and J 0 bases, with 18 bases left between them. CDR3 sequence: CASSLGSVSGPSNYGYTF. The CDR3 coding sequence is TGTGCCAGCAGCTTAGGGAGCGTCAGTGGCCCCTCTAACTATGGCTACACCTTC.

The V call is TRBV14, the J call TRBJ1-6; perhaps TRBD1 as D (5 bases). This CDR3 region has 13 residues. V dropped 2 bases and J dropped 6 bases, with 5 bases sitting between them. Per the germline V gene, CDR1 is SGHDN and CDR2 is FVKESK. The CDR3 DNA is TGTGCCAGCAGCCAACAGGGTAATTCACCCCTCCACTTT. This codes for CASSQQGNSPLHF.

V gene TRBV7-9 combines with J gene TRBJ2-7; TRBD1 aligns across 9 bases. V shed 6 bases and J 3 bases; nucleotides not matched to a gene: 15. Germline CDR1 and CDR2: SEHNR and FQNEAQ (reference sequence). CDR3 length: 17 residues. The CDR3 coding sequence is TGTGCCAGCAGATCCTTAAGGGGACAGGGTTCCTTCTACGAGCAGTACTTC. This gives the protein CASRSLRGQGSFYEQYF.

The J gene is TRBJ2-1, the V gene TRBV5-4; 8 bases match TRBD2. CDR1 is SGHNT, CDR2 YYREEE, per germline (reference sequence). The CDR3 is 16 amino acids. V lost 0 bases and J lost 6; bases outside the gene matches: 8. CDR3 sequence: CASSLGAGDTFNEQFF. CDR3 coding DNA: TGTGCCAGCAGCTTGGGAGCGGGGGACACCTTCAATGAGCAGTTCTTC.

V and J are TRBV7-2 and TRBJ1-1, with D perhaps matching TRBD1 (5 bases). CDR1 is SGHTA, CDR2 FQGNSA, per germline. The CDR3 runs to 14 residues. V was pared by 0 bases and J by 4 bases, with 9 bases between. CDR3 protein: CASSLAQGVTEAFF. The CDR3 coding sequence is TGTGCCAGCAGCTTAGCGCAAGGGGTCACTGAAGCTTTCTTT.

This chain uses TRBV7-3 with TRBJ2-2; 8 bases align to TRBD2. Per germline, CDR1 SGHTA and CDR2 FQGTGA. The CDR3 covers 16 residues. The junction had 7 bases not matched to a gene; V was cut back by 3 bases and J by 4 bases. In nucleotides, the CDR3 is TGTGCCAGCAGCTTGCTAGCGGGCCAACCCACCGGGGAGCTGTTTTTT. Amino acid sequence: CASSLLAGQPTGELFF.

V usage is TRBV19 and J usage is TRBJ1-2; D perhaps matches TRBD1 (5 bases). The length of the CDR3 is 14 residues. V lost 5 bases to trimming and J lost 7 bases, with 17 bases between them. Per the germline V gene, CDR1 is LNHDA and CDR2 is SQIVND (reference sequence). The CDR3 sequence: CASSYETGNGGYTF. In nucleotides, the CDR3 is TGTGCCAGTAGTTACGAAACAGGAAATGGTGGCTACACCTTC.

V gene TRBV5-1 combines with J gene TRBJ2-5; D possibly corresponds to TRBD2 (5 bases). Matching the DNA end better, TRBJ2-7 makes the J call doubtful. The CDR3 consists of 14 residues. The germline V gene encodes CDR1 SGHRS and CDR2 YFSETQ. CDR3 in amino acids: CASSLTTSSYEQYF. CDR3 nucleotide sequence: TGCGCCAGCAGCCTGACAACTAGCTCCTACGAGCAGTACTTC.

The genes are TRBV10-1 and TRBJ1-1; D might be TRBD1 (6 bases). The germline CDR1 and CDR2 sequences are WNHNN and SYGVQD (reference sequence). V lost 4 bases and J 1 base, leaving 13 bases between the germline ends. The CDR3 consists of 15 residues. DNA for the CDR3: TGCGCCAGCAGTGTCTCCGGGACAAGGAACACTGAAGCTTTCTTT. Amino acid sequence: CASSVSGTRNTEAFF.

V and J are TRBV2 and TRBJ1-1; 9 bases line up with TRBD1. The CDR3 loop spans 13 amino acids. Germline V gives CDR1 SNHLY, CDR2 FYNNEI. J gave up 3 bases and V 6 bases, and 2 bases lay outside the gene matches. The CDR3 loop is CASRTGGYTEAFF. CDR3 DNA: TGTGCCAGCAGGACAGGGGGGTACACTGAAGCTTTCTTT.

The chain uses TRBV9 and TRBJ2-3; maybe TRBD1 (5 bases). V was pared by 4 bases and J by 5 bases, with 11 bases between. Per the germline V gene, CDR1 is SGDLS and CDR2 is YYNGEE. This CDR3 comprises 13 residues. DNA of the CDR3: TGTGCCAGCAGCCCTCGGCAGGGAGATACGCAGTATTTT. This translates into CASSPRQGDTQYF.

This clone was observed once. The gene calls are TRBV27 and TRBJ2-7, with D perhaps TRBD2 (5 bases). V shed 2 bases and J shed 0 bases, with 8 bases lying between them. The length of the CDR3 is 14 residues. Germline V gene data show CDR1 as MNHEY and CDR2 as SMNVEV (reference sequence). CDR3 amino acids: CASSLGLSSYEQYF. In nucleotides, the CDR3 is TGTGCCAGCAGTTTAGGACTCTCCTCCTACGAGCAGTACTTC.

The V gene is TRBV30, the J gene TRBJ1-3, with 8 bases that match TRBD1. The germline V gene has CDR1 GTSNPN and CDR2 SVGIG (reference sequence). V lost 8 bases and J lost 2; bases outside the gene matches: 2. This CDR3 is 12 amino acids long. CDR3 nucleotides: TGTGCCAGGACAGGGCCTGGAAACACCATATATTTT. Amino acid sequence: CARTGPGNTIYF.

With respect to this clone: The sample holds other DNA sequences that translate to the same CDR3. V gene TRBV30 combines with J gene TRBJ1-2; D remains unclear. V lost 2 bases, J lost 1 base, and 8 bases lay in between. CDR3 length: 13 residues. The germline V gene has CDR1 GTSNPN and CDR2 SVGIG (reference sequence). This CDR3 reads CAWSLGINYGYTF. As DNA, the CDR3 is TGTGCCTGGAGTTTAGGCATTAACTATGGCTACACCTTC.

The genes are TRBV27 and TRBJ1-5; D is unclear. Germline V gene sequence: CDR1 MNHEY, CDR2 SMNVEV (reference sequence). The CDR3 spans 16 residues. V was shortened by 4 bases and J by 6 bases, with 19 bases between the two germline ends. The DNA for the CDR3 is TGTGCCAGCAGTTCTTTGTTAGGAGGGTACGGTCAGCCCCAGCATTTT. It translates to CASSSLLGGYGQPQHF.

The chain recombines TRBV5-1 with TRBJ2-7, with D perhaps matching TRBD1 (6 bases). The CDR3 contains 16 residues. Trimming stripped 0 bases from V and 5 bases from J, with 18 bases between. Germline lookup yields CDR1 SGHRS and CDR2 YFSETQ. In DNA form, the CDR3 reads TGCGCCAGCAGCTTGGGGTCCGCTGAGGGGGTCAACGAGCAGTACTTC. Protein sequence: CASSLGSAEGVNEQYF.

The chain recombines TRBV29-1 with TRBJ2-3; D might be TRBD2 (5 bases). Per germline, CDR1 SQVTM and CDR2 ANQGSEA. Trimming removed 4 bases from V and 1 base from J, with 9 bases in between. This CDR3 contains 13 residues. This chain's CDR3 is CSVGVSGTDTQYF. The CDR3 nucleotides are TGCAGCGTTGGTGTTAGCGGCACAGATACGCAGTATTTT.

The rearrangement links TRBV30 to TRBJ1-4; 8 bases align to TRBD1. With 1 base clipped from V and 5 bases from J, the junction kept 0 bases outside the gene matches. There are 13 residues in the CDR3. Germline CDR1 is GTSNPN and CDR2 is SVGIG (reference sequence). The CDR3 loop is CAWSGQGNEKLFF. The DNA of the CDR3 is TGTGCCTGGAGTGGACAGGGGAATGAAAAACTGTTTTTT.

This sequence joins TRBV5-1 and TRBJ1-2; TRBD1 aligns across 7 bases. The CDR3 extends over 13 amino acids. Trimming took 0 bases from V and 8 from J; bases not matched to a gene: 4. CDR1 SGHRS and CDR2 YFSETQ come from the germline V gene. The CDR3 DNA is TGCGCCAGCAGCTTGGAACAGGGGTGGGGCTACACCTTC. Its translation is CASSLEQGWGYTF.

This sequence joins TRBV6-5 and TRBJ1-2, with a tentative D call TRBD1 (5 bases). V was clipped by 8 bases and J by 3 bases, with 16 bases between them. The CDR3 extends over 14 amino acids. Per the germline V gene, CDR1 is MNHEY and CDR2 is SVGAGI. CDR3 sequence reads: CASGPSLGDYGYTF. The DNA of the CDR3 is TGTGCCAGCGGTCCCTCCTTGGGGGACTATGGCTACACCTTC.

This sequence joins TRBV2 and TRBJ1-3; D uncertain. The CDR3 loop spans 14 amino acids. Germline CDR1 SNHLY, CDR2 FYNNEI. V was cut by 8 bases and J by 0 bases, with 11 bases left in between. CDR3 region: CASANYRSGNTIYF. As DNA, the CDR3 is TGTGCCAGCGCCAATTACCGCTCTGGAAACACCATATATTTT. Using reference TRBV2 and TRBJ1-3 for the parts outside the CDR3, the full variable domain is EPEVTQTPSHQVTQMGQEVILRCVPISNHLYFYWYRQILGQKVEFLVSFYNNEISEKSEIFDDQFSVERPDGSNFTLKIRSTKLEDSAMYFCASANYRSGNTIYFGEGSWLTVV.

This sequence joins TRBV30 and TRBJ1-2, with a weak D call TRBD1 (6 bases). CDR1 is GTSNPN and CDR2 is SVGIG in the germline V gene (reference sequence). CDR3 length: 13 amino acids. Trimming left V 4 bases short and J 2 bases short, with 11 bases between. The CDR3 loop reads CAWTARGNYGYTF. CDR3 nucleotides: TGTGCCTGGACTGCCAGGGGCAACTATGGCTACACCTTC.

The chain carries TRBV7-8 and TRBJ1-6, with D uncertain. This CDR3 comprises 18 residues. Germline CDR1 is SGHVS and CDR2 is FQNEAQ. With 5 bases removed from V and 4 bases from J, the gap between germline ends came to 21 bases. Here the CDR3 DNA reads TGTGCCAGCAGCCCGACGAATCGGGGTGCACCTTATAATTCACCCCTCCACTTT. The encoded protein is CASSPTNRGAPYNSPLHF.